The present entry profiles one T cell receptor (beta chain) with its context. This sample is drawn from a study of blood T cell repertoires in COVID-19. At the level of the study: Italy, Spain and the United States were the sources of the convalescent and acute COVID-19 samples. PBMCs, B-cell-depleted T cells, or T cells provided the cDNA or gDNA that made up the material.

Per the original data handling: Reference gene primer amplification yielded estimated nucleated cell counts. Some clones are missing from TCRdb's copy, which holds only in-frame ones; the method was immunoSEQ multiplex PCR. Clone size and the V and J calls come from that table; the DNA yielded D and trimming. This table holds some 87,000 clones, over 75% found once. Looked up from germline, CDR1 is SGHNT and CDR2 is YENEEA. The CDR3 has 19 residues. Losses at the gene ends were 3 bases for V and 4 bases for J; bases not matched to a gene: 18. Sequences were obtained from peripheral blood. This clonotype was obtained from a human donor in a cohort sampled during active COVID-19. The V call is TRBV11-3, the J call TRBJ2-5; the match to TRBD2 covers 9 bases. DNA for the CDR3: TGTGCCAGCAGCTTGTCGGGAAGCGGGGGGTCCCTAACGGGAGAGACCCAGTACTTC. Its translation: CASSLSGSGGSLTGETQYF.